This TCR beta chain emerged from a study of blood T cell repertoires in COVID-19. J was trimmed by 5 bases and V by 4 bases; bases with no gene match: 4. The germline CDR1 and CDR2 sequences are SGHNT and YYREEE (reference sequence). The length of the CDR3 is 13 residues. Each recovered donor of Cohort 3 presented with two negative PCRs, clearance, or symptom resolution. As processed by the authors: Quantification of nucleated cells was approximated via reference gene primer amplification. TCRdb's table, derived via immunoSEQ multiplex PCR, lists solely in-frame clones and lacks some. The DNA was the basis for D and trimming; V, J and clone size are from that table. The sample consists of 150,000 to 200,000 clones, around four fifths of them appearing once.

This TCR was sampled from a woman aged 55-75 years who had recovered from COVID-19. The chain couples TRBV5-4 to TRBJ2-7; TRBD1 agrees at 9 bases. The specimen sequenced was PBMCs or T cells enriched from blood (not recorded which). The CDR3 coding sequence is TGTGCCAGCAGCCTGGACAGGGGCAACGAGCAGTACTTC. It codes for CASSLDRGNEQYF.